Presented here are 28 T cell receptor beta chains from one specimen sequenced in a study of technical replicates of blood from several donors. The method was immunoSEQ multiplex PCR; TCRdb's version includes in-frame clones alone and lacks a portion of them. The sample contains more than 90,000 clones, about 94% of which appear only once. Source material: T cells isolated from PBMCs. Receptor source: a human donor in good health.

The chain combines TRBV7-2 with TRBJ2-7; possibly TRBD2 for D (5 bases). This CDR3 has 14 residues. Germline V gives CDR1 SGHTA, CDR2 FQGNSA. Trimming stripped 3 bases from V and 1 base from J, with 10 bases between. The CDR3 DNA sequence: TGTGCCAGCAGCTTCAAAAGCGGTTCCTACGAGCAGTACTTC. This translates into CASSFKSGSYEQYF.

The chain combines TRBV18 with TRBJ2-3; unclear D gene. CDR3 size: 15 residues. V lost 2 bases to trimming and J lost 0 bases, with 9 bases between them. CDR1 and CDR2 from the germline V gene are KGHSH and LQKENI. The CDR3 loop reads CASSPGAASTDTQYF. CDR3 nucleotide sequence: TGTGCCAGCTCACCAGGCGCGGCTAGCACAGATACGCAGTATTTT.

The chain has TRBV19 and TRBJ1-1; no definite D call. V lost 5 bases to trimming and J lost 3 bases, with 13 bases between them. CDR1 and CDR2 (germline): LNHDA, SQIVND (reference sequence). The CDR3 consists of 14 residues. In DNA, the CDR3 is TGTGCCAGTAGTCCGGGTTTCTGGGACACTGAAGCTTTCTTT. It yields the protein CASSPGFWDTEAFF.

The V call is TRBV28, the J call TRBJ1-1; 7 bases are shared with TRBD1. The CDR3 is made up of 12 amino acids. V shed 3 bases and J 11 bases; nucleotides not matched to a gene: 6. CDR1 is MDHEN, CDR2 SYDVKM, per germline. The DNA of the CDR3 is TGTGCCAGCAGTTTTGATCAGGGGGAGGCTTTCTTT. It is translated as CASSFDQGEAFF.

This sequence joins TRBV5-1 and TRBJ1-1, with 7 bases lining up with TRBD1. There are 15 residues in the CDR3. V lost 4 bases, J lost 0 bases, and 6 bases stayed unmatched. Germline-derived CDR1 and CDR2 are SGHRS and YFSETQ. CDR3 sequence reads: CASSPTTGMNTEAFF. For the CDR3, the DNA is TGCGCCAGCAGCCCGACGACAGGGATGAACACTGAAGCTTTCTTT.

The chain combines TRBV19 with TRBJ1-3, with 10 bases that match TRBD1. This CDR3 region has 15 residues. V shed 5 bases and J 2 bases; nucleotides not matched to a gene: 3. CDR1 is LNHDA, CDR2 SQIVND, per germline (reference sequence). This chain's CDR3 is CASSLGQGTGNTIYF. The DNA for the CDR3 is TGTGCCAGTAGTTTGGGACAGGGGACTGGAAACACCATATATTTT.

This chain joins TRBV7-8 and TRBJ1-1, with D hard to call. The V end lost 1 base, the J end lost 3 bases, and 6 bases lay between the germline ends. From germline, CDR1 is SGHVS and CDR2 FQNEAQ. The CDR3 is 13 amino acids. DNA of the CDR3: TGTGCCAGCAGCTTAGTGCGGGACACTGAAGCTTTCTTT. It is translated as CASSLVRDTEAFF.

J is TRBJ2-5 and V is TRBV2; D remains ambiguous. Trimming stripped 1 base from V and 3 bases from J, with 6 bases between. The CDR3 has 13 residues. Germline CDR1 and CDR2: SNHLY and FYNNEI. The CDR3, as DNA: TGTGCCAGCAGTGAAGAGCCTAAAGAGACCCAGTACTTC. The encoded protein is CASSEEPKETQYF. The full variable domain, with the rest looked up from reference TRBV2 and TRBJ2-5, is EPEVTQTPSHQVTQMGQEVILRCVPISNHLYFYWYRQILGQKVEFLVSFYNNEISEKSEIFDDQFSVERPDGSNFTLKIRSTKLEDSAMYFCASSEEPKETQYFGPGTRLLVL.

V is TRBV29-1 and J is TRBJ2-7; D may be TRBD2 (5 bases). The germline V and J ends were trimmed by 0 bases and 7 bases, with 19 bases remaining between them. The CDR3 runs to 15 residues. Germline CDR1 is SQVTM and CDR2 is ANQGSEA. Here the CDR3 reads CSVEDPTSGILEQYF. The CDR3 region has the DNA TGCAGCGTTGAAGACCCCACATCGGGGATTTTAGAGCAGTACTTC.

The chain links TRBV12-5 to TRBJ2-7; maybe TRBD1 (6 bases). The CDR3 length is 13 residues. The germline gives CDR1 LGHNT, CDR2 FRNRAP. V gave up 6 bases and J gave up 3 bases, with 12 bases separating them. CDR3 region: CASGSTGHYEQYF. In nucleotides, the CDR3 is TGTGCTAGTGGCTCGACAGGCCACTACGAGCAGTACTTC.

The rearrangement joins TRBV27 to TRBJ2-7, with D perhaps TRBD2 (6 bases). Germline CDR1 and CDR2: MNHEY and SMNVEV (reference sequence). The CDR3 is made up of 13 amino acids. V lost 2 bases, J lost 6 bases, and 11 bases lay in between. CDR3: CASSLRGSLEQYF. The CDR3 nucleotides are TGTGCCAGCAGTTTACGGGGGAGTCTCGAGCAGTACTTC.

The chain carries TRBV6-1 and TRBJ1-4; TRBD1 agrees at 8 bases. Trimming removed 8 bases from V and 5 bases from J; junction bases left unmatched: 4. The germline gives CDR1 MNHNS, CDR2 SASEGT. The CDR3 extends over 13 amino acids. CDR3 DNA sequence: TGTGCCAGCGCACGACAGGGGAATGAAAAACTGTTTTTT. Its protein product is CASARQGNEKLFF.

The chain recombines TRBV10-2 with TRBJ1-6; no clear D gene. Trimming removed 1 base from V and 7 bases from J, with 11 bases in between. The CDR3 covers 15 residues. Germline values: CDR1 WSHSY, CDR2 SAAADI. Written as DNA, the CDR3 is TGCGCCAGCAGTGAGTGGGGAGAGCTAAATTCACCCCTCCACTTT. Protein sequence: CASSEWGELNSPLHF.

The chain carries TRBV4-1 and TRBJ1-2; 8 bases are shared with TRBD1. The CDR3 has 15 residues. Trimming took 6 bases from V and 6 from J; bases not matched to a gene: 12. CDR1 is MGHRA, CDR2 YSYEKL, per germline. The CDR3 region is CASRLYRGDSDGYTF. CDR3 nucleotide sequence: TGCGCCAGCAGGCTATACAGGGGGGATTCGGATGGCTACACCTTC.

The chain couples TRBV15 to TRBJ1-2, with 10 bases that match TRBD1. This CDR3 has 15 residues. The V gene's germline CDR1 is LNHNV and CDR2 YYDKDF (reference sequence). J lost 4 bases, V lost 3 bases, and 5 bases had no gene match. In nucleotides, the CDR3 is TGTGCCACCAGCAGGGGGACAGGGGTAACCTATGGCTACACCTTC. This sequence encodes CATSRGTGVTYGYTF.

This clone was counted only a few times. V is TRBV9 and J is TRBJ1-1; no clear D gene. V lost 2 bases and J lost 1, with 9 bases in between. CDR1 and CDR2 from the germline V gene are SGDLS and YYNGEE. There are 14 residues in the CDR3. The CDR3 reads CASSVLTGNTEAFF. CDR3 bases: TGTGCCAGCAGCGTGCTAACTGGGAACACTGAAGCTTTCTTT.

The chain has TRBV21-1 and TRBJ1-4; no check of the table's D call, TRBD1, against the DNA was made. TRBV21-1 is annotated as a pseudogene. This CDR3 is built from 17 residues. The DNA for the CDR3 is TGTGCCAGCAGCAACGACAGGGAAACGGGCCTACGTGGAAAACTGTTTTTT. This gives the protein CASSNDRETGLRGKLFF.

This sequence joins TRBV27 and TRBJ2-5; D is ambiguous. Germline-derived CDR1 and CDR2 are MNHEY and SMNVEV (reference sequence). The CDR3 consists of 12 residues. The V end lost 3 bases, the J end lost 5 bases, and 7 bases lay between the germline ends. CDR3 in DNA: TGTGCCAGCAGTTTCCCCTCTGAGACCCAGTACTTC. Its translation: CASSFPSETQYF.

For the CDR3, the DNA is TGTGCCAGCAGTGAAGGGCCCGAGGTTTACGAGCAGTACTTC. It translates to CASSEGPEVYEQYF. The chain joins TRBV6-1 to TRBJ2-7, with D uncertain. The CDR3 loop spans 14 amino acids. V shed 1 base and J shed 4 bases, with 11 bases lying between them. The germline gives CDR1 MNHNS, CDR2 SASEGT.

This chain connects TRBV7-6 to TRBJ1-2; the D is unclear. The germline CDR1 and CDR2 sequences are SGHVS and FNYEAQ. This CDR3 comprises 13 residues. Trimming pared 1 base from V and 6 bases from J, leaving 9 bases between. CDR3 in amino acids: CASSLGEPNGYTF. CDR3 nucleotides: TGTGCCAGCAGCTTAGGTGAGCCGAATGGCTACACCTTC.

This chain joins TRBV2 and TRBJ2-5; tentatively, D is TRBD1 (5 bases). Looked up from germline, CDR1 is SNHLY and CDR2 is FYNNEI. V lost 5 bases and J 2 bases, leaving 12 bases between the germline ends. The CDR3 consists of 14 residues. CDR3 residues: CASSRTWTQETQYF. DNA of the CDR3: TGTGCCAGCAGTAGAACTTGGACACAAGAGACCCAGTACTTC.

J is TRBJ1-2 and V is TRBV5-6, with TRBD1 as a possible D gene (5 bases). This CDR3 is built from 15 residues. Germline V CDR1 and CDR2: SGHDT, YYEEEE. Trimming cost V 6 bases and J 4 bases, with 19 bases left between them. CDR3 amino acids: CASTSLGRGGYGYTF. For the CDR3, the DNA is TGTGCCAGCACCTCCCTGGGCCGCGGGGGCTATGGCTACACCTTC.

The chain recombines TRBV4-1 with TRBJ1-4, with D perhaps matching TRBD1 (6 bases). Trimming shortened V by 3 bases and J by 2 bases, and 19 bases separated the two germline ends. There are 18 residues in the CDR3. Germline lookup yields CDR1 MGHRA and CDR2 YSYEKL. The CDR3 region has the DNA TGCGCCAGCAGCCATTACAGGGATAGGGGTGGGACTAATGAAAAACTGTTTTTT. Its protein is CASSHYRDRGGTNEKLFF.

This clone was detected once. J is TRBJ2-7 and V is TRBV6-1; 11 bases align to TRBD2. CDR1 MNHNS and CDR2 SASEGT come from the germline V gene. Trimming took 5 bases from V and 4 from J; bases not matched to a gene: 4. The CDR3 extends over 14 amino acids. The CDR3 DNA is TGTGCCAGCAGTCCTAGCGGGAGGTTGTACGAGCAGTACTTC. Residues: CASSPSGRLYEQYF.

CDR3 in amino acids: CASSASGGHFTDTQYF. DNA for the CDR3: TGTGCCAGCAGCGCGAGCGGGGGTCATTTCACAGATACGCAGTATTTT. The chain recombines TRBV9 with TRBJ2-3; 8 nucleotides agree with TRBD2. Germline V gene data show CDR1 as SGDLS and CDR2 as YYNGEE. The CDR3 length is 16 residues. V shed 3 bases and J 2 bases; nucleotides not matched to a gene: 8.

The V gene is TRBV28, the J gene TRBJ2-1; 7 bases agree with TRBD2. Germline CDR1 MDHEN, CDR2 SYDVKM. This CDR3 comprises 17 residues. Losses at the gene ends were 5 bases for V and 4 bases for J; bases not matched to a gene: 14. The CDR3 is CASSSPSRGGFYNEQFF. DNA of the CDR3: TGTGCCAGCAGTAGTCCTTCTAGGGGAGGGTTTTACAATGAGCAGTTCTTC. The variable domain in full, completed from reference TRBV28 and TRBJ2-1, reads DVKVTQSSRYLVKRTGEKVFLECVQDMDHENMFWYRQDPGLGLRLIYFSYDVKMKEKGDIPEGYSVSREKKERFSLILESASTNQTSMYLCASSSPSRGGFYNEQFFGPGTRLTVL.

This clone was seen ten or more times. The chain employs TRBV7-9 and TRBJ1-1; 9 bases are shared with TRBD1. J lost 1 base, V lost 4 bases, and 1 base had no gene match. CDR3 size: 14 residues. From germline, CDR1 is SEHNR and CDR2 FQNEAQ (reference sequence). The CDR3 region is CASSWGQGNTEAFF. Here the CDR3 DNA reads TGTGCCAGCAGCTGGGGACAGGGGAACACTGAAGCTTTCTTT.

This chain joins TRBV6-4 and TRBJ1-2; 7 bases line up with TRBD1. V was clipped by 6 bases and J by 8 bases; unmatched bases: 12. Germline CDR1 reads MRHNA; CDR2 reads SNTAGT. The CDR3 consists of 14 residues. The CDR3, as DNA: TGTGCCAGCAGCTCGGGGGAAGGGGGCAACGGCTACACCTTC. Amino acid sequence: CASSSGEGGNGYTF.